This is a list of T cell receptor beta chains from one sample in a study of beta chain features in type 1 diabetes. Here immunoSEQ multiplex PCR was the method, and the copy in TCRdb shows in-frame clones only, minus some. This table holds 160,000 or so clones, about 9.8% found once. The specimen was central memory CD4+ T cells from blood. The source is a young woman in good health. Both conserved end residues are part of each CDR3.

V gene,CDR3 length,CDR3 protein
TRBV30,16,CAWNRASYSGANVLTF
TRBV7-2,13,CASSPRGTGELFF
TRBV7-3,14,CASSSGTGSDGYTF
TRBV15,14,CATSRAFTDYGYTF
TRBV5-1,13,CASSSGQGGGYTF
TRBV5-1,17,CASSSLTSGDSTDTQYF
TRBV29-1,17,CSVGPGTANSYNSPLHF
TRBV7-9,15,CASSLVGDREETQYF
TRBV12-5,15,CASGFGTSGDNEQFF
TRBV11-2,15,CASSLDGTVTYEQYF
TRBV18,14,CASSPGTVDYEQYF
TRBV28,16,CASSLQGAGWGTEAFF
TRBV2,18,CASSESTDRAVNTGELFF
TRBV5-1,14,CASSLNTGQGEQYF
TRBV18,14,CASSPQGGGQPQHF
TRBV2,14,CASSAQGTHSPLHF
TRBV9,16,CASSDGRGGGTGELFF
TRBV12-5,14,CASGLWTGAGELFF
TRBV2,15,CASEPLASSTDTQYF
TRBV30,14,CAWSSGGGSTEAFF
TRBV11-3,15,CASRRTLATNEKLFF
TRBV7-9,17,CASSSQGLAGSYNEQFF
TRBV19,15,CASSPHRDRGGIQYF
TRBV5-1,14,CASSLSLASYEQYF
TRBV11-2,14,CASSLNRVNTEAFF
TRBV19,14,CASRPGQNNYGYTF
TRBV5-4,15,CASSLVREDNSPLHF
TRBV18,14,CASSERAGNDGYTF
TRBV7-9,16,CASSLGGEGAQNIQYF
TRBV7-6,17,CASSPRLAGARTDTQYF
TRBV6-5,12,CASSSRQGIAFF
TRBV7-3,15,CASSLGQGAHTEAFF
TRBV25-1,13,CASSLLRWETQYF
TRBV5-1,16,CASSLGTPANQETQYF
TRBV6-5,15,CASRTGTGSSGELFF
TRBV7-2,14,CASSLDRGSTEAFF
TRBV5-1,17,CASSLNPQQNINEKLFF
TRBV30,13,CAWGGGANTEAFF
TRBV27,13,CASSLQGGTEAFF
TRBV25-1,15,CASSVPTGGKETQYF
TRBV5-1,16,CASSLRPQGNTGELFF
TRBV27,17,CASSLRADPIGSYEQYF
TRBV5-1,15,CASRPGLASTDTQYF
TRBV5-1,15,CASSPGHTNTGELFF
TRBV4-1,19,CASSQDAPSYREPGNTIYF
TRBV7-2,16,CASSSTPWTGSSPLHF
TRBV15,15,CATSRGQVDNQPQHF
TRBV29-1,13,CSTMRQFYNEQFF
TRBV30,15,CAWSKAASRSTEAFF
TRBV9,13,CASSVDILNEQFF
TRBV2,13,CASRGTILNEQFF
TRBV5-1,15,CASSLGDRDSDTQYF
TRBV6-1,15,CASSPQTSGGETQYF
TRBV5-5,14,CASSFSGGGNGYTF
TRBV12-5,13,CASGYHGAGEQYF
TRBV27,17,CASSFPFSWQGDQPQHF
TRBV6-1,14,CASSQDYSGNTIYF
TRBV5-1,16,CASSLGGTGNGAEAFF
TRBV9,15,CASSVGWGGSYEQYF